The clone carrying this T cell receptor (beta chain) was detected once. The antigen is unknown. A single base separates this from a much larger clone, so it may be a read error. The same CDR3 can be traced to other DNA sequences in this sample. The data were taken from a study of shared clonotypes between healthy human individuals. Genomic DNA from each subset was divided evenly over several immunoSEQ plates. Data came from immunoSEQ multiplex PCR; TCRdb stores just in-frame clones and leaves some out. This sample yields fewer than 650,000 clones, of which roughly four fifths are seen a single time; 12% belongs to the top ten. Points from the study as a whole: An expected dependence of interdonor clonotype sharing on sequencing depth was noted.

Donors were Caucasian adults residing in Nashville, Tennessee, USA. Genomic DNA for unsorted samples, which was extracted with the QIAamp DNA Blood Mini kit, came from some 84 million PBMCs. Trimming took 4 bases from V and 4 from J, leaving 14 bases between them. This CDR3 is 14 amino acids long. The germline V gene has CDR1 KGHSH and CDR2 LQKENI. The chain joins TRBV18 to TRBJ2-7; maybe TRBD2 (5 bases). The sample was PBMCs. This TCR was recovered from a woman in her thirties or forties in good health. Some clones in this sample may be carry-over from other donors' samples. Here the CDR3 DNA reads TGTGCCAGCTCACTAGCAGGAGAGGGATACGAGCAGTACTTC. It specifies CASSLAGEGYEQYF. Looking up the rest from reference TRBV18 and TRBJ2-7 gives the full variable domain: NAGVMQNPRHLVRRRGQEARLRCSPMKGHSHVYWYRQLPEEGLKFMVYLQKENIIDESGMPKERFSAEFPKEGPSILRIQQVVRGDSAAYFCASSLAGEGYEQYFGPGTRLTVT.